Listed here are 24 T cell receptor beta chains from one sample, sequenced in a study of CD8+ T cells in alopecia areata. Sequencing used cDNA as its template, made by extracting RNA and reverse transcribing it. The data were produced by immunoSEQ multiplex PCR, yet TCRdb's version contains in-frame clones alone and is incomplete. The table lists hundreds of thousands of clones, 65% to 70% of them singletons. The sequencing used CD4+ T cells sorted from blood, collected at week 0. The receptor source for this set is a human donor with alopecia areata.

J is TRBJ2-5 and V is TRBV5-1; 14 bases agree with TRBD2. The germline gives CDR1 SGHRS, CDR2 YFSETQ. This CDR3 has 17 residues. The V gene end was trimmed by 0 bases and the J gene end by 5 bases; junction bases not matched to a gene: 6. In nucleotides, the CDR3 is TGCGCCAGCAGCTTGGAAGGACTAGCGGGGGGACGTGAGACCCAGTACTTC. Its protein product is CASSLEGLAGGRETQYF.

The V call is TRBV29-1, the J call TRBJ2-3; D unresolved. CDR1 and CDR2 (germline): SQVTM, ANQGSEA. The V and J ends lost 3 bases and 6 bases respectively, with 1 base between them. This CDR3 is built from 9 residues. The CDR3 DNA reads as TGCAGCGTTGACGATACGCAGTATTTT. This translates into CSVDDTQYF.

J is TRBJ2-7 and V is TRBV14; D perhaps matches TRBD1 (6 bases). Germline CDR1 reads SGHDN; CDR2 reads FVKESK. The CDR3 spans 15 residues. V shed 1 base and J shed 0 bases, with 10 bases lying between them. The CDR3 protein is CASSQVGQTSYEQYF. DNA of the CDR3: TGTGCCAGCAGCCAAGTAGGACAGACCTCCTACGAGCAGTACTTC.

This chain uses TRBV29-1 with TRBJ1-2, with unresolved D. The CDR3 runs to 12 residues. Trimming took off 1 base at V and 7 bases at J, with 10 bases between the two ends. Germline CDR1 reads SQVTM; CDR2 reads ANQGSEA. The CDR3 region has the DNA TGCAGCGTTGAAGGGGGAGTCCGTGGCTACACCTTC. Amino acids: CSVEGGVRGYTF.

The chain recombines TRBV30 with TRBJ2-6; D could derive from TRBD1 or TRBD2 (6 bases each). V was cut by 4 bases and J by 2 bases, with 12 bases left in between. Germline V lookup: CDR1 GTSNPN, CDR2 SVGIG (reference sequence). The CDR3 contains 15 residues. The CDR3 loop is CAWTRRGAGANVLTF. CDR3 coding DNA: TGTGCCTGGACCCGGAGGGGGGCTGGGGCCAACGTCCTGACTTTC. Full variable domain (remainder filled in from reference TRBV30 and TRBJ2-6): SQTIHQWPATLVQPVGSPLSLECTVEGTSNPNLYWYRQAAGRGLQLLFYSVGIGQISSEVPQNLSASRPQDRQFILSSKKLLLSDSGFYLCAWTRRGAGANVLTFGAGSRLTVL.

The chain is built from TRBV9 and TRBJ1-2, with a possible D match to TRBD1 (6 bases). CDR3 length: 16 residues. Germline CDR1 and CDR2: SGDLS and YYNGEE. With 0 bases removed from V and 5 bases from J, the gap between germline ends came to 17 bases. The CDR3 reads CASSVDPVAGVYGYTF. CDR3 nucleotides: TGTGCCAGCAGCGTAGACCCGGTGGCAGGGGTTTATGGCTACACCTTC.

The CDR3 spells CAWSQGSPLHF. The CDR3 bases are TGTGCCTGGAGTCAGGGTTCACCCCTCCACTTT. V usage is TRBV30 and J usage is TRBJ1-6; D might be TRBD1 (5 bases). The CDR3 has 11 amino acids. The germline V gene has CDR1 GTSNPN and CDR2 SVGIG (reference sequence). Trimming stripped 2 bases from V and 9 bases from J, with 5 bases between.

This rearrangement joins TRBV29-1 to TRBJ2-7; D possibly matches TRBD1 or TRBD2 (6 bases each). The CDR3 length is 14 residues. V lost 4 bases to trimming and J lost 3 bases, with 16 bases between them. CDR1 is SQVTM, CDR2 ANQGSEA, per germline. CDR3 in DNA: TGCAGCGTTGTTTTAGGGGGGAGCCTCTACGAGCAGTACTTC. This gives the protein CSVVLGGSLYEQYF.

This chain links TRBV2 with TRBJ1-1; D unclear. Trimming removed 3 bases from V and 7 bases from J, with 6 bases in between. The germline V gene encodes CDR1 SNHLY and CDR2 FYNNEI. This CDR3 has 11 amino acids. The chain's CDR3 is CASSDWNEAFF. The CDR3 DNA reads as TGTGCCAGCAGTGATTGGAATGAAGCTTTCTTT.

Regarding this clone: The sample holds other DNA sequences that translate to the same CDR3. V usage is TRBV20-1 and J usage is TRBJ1-2; D uncertain. The germline V and J ends were trimmed by 1 base and 6 bases, with 6 bases remaining between them. The CDR3 consists of 11 residues. Germline V gene lookup returns CDR1 DFQATT and CDR2 SNEGSKA (reference sequence). The CDR3 sequence is CSARGVNGYTF. The CDR3 DNA reads TGCAGTGCTAGAGGCGTCAATGGCTACACCTTC.

The rearrangement links TRBV30 to TRBJ1-6, with D perhaps TRBD1 (5 bases). Germline V gene data show CDR1 as GTSNPN and CDR2 as SVGIG (reference sequence). V gave up 3 bases and J gave up 7 bases, with 7 bases separating them. The CDR3 sequence is 12 residues long. CDR3 bases: TGTGCCTGGAGCCCAGGGAATTCACCCCTCCACTTT. Its protein is CAWSPGNSPLHF.

This chain connects TRBV29-1 to TRBJ1-5, with D possibly matching TRBD1 (5 bases). The V gene's germline CDR1 is SQVTM and CDR2 ANQGSEA. CDR3 length: 13 amino acids. The V end was cut by 7 bases, the J end by 6 bases, with 16 bases between. The CDR3 protein is CSARVGVGQPQHF. The CDR3 DNA is TGCAGCGCCAGGGTTGGGGTGGGTCAGCCCCAGCATTTT.

This clone was seen a few times. This chain links TRBV6-6 with TRBJ1-5, with TRBD1 matching 8 bases. Germline V CDR1 and CDR2: MNHNY, SVGAGI (reference sequence). This CDR3 has 13 residues. V shed 5 bases and J 6 bases; nucleotides not matched to a gene: 3. CDR3 DNA sequence: TGTGCCAGCAGTGGACAGGGATCTCAGCCCCAGCATTTT. Its translation: CASSGQGSQPQHF.

Comment on this clone: Additional DNA sequences in this sample encode the identical CDR3. The chain has TRBV9 and TRBJ1-1; 7 positions agree with TRBD1. The V gene's germline CDR1 is SGDLS and CDR2 YYNGEE. The CDR3 extends over 13 amino acids. Trimming at V came to 2 bases and at J to 3 bases, leaving 1 base not matched to a gene. CDR3 DNA sequence: TGTGCCAGCAGCGTCGACAGGGACACTGAAGCTTTCTTT. Translating gives CASSVDRDTEAFF.

The chain employs TRBV2 and TRBJ2-1; maybe TRBD2 (7 bases). CDR1 and CDR2 (germline): SNHLY, FYNNEI. The CDR3 has 12 amino acids. Trimming left V 7 bases short and J 4 bases short, with 8 bases between. As DNA, the CDR3 is TGTGCCAGCAAGGGGGGGTACAATGAGCAGTTCTTC. It is translated as CASKGGYNEQFF.

The chain is built from TRBV25-1 and TRBJ1-2; D is unresolved. This CDR3 has 13 residues. The V and J ends lost 5 bases and 7 bases respectively, with 14 bases between them. Germline V gene data show CDR1 as MGHDK and CDR2 as SYGVNS. The CDR3 loop is CASSRELWGGYTF. In DNA, the CDR3 is TGTGCCAGCAGTAGAGAACTGTGGGGTGGCTACACCTTC.

The J gene is TRBJ2-7, the V gene TRBV7-9; 7 bases align to TRBD1. The CDR3 sequence is 18 residues long. V trimming: 1 base; J trimming: 0 bases; junction bases outside the gene matches: 12. In germline, CDR1 is SEHNR, CDR2 FQNEAQ (reference sequence). The CDR3 bases are TGTGCCAGCAGCTTAGGCTTGCCGGGACAGAGATCCTCCTACGAGCAGTACTTC. Encoded protein: CASSLGLPGQRSSYEQYF.

The chain joins TRBV29-1 to TRBJ1-1; no reliable D call. The germline V and J ends were trimmed by 1 base and 4 bases, with 10 bases remaining between them. The CDR3 length is 13 residues. The germline V gene has CDR1 SQVTM and CDR2 ANQGSEA. In DNA form, the CDR3 reads TGCAGCGTTGAAGGTCAGAGAATCACTGAAGCTTTCTTT. Amino acid sequence: CSVEGQRITEAFF. Drawing the rest from reference TRBV29-1 and TRBJ1-1, the complete variable domain is SAVISQKPSRDICQRGTSLTIQCQVDSQVTMMFWYRQQPGQSLTLIATANQGSEATYESGFVIDKFPISRPNLTFSTLTVSNMSPEDSSIYLCSVEGQRITEAFFGQGTRLTVV.

This sequence joins TRBV2 and TRBJ1-6, with TRBD1 matching 8 bases. Germline assignment: CDR1 SNHLY and CDR2 FYNNEI. Trimming removed 6 bases from V and 9 bases from J; junction bases left unmatched: 13. The CDR3 sequence is 16 residues long. CDR3 DNA: TGTGCCAGCAGGGTCGGGACAGGAGTCCTACGTTCACCCCTCCACTTT. Its translation: CASRVGTGVLRSPLHF.

V usage is TRBV15 and J usage is TRBJ2-3; a weak D match, TRBD2 (5 bases). Trimming removed 5 bases at V and 4 bases at J, with 16 bases between. The CDR3 is 15 amino acids. The germline V gene encodes CDR1 LNHNV and CDR2 YYDKDF (reference sequence). CDR3 sequence: CATSRRGPPADTQYF. The DNA for the CDR3 is TGTGCCACCAGCCGCCGCGGGCCTCCGGCAGATACGCAGTATTTT.

This clone was counted between two and nine times. Other nucleotide sequences from this sample produce the same CDR3. The chain employs TRBV29-1 and TRBJ2-3; a possible D gene is TRBD2 (5 bases). This CDR3 region has 12 residues. Germline V gene sequence: CDR1 SQVTM, CDR2 ANQGSEA. V was pared by 6 bases and J by 2 bases, with 9 bases between. The CDR3 here is CSVRASTDTQYF. As DNA, the CDR3 is TGCAGCGTGCGGGCATCCACAGATACGCAGTATTTT.

This clone has only a few counts. V and J are TRBV30 and TRBJ1-6; D unclear. CDR3 length equals 12 residues. The germline CDR1 and CDR2 sequences are GTSNPN and SVGIG (reference sequence). Trimming pared 0 bases from V and 7 bases from J, leaving 4 bases between. CDR3 loop: CAWSVTNSPLHF. DNA for the CDR3: TGTGCCTGGAGTGTGACCAATTCACCCCTCCACTTT. Together with reference TRBV30 and TRBJ1-6, the CDR3 gives the full variable domain: SQTIHQWPATLVQPVGSPLSLECTVEGTSNPNLYWYRQAAGRGLQLLFYSVGIGQISSEVPQNLSASRPQDRQFILSSKKLLLSDSGFYLCAWSVTNSPLHFGNGTRLTVT.

CDR3 bases: TGCAGCGTTGAAGGCAGGTCCGGACCCCAGTACTTC. It encodes CSVEGRSGPQYF. The chain carries TRBV29-1 and TRBJ2-5; D uncertain. The germline V gene encodes CDR1 SQVTM and CDR2 ANQGSEA. The CDR3 covers 12 residues. V shed 1 base and J shed 9 bases, with 12 bases lying between them.

The chain links TRBV7-9 to TRBJ2-1; 8 bases agree with TRBD2. Germline CDR1 and CDR2: SEHNR and FQNEAQ (reference sequence). This CDR3 spans 16 amino acids. Trimming at V came to 5 bases and at J to 6 bases, leaving 12 bases not matched to a gene. The CDR3 region is CASSPLGAAGGNEQFF. CDR3 nucleotides: TGTGCCAGCAGCCCTCTTGGCGCGGCGGGAGGCAATGAGCAGTTCTTC.